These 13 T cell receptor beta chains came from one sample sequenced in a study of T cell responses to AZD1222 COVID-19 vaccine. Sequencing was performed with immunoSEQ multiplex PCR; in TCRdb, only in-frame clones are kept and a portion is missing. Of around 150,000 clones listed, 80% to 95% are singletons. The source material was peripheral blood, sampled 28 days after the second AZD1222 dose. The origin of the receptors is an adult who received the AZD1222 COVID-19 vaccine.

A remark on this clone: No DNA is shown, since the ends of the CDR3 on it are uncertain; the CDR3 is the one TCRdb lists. The CDR3 is CASSTSGQAANYGYTF. This chain joins TRBV28 and TRBJ1-2; the DNA was not compared with TRBD1, the D call given in the table. Germline CDR1 reads MDHEN; CDR2 reads SYDVKM. Including both end residues, the CDR3 is 16 amino acids long.

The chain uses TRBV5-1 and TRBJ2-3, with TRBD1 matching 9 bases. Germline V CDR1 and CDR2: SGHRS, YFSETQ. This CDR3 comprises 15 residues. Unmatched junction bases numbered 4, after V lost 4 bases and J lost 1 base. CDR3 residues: CASSPDRGGTDTQYF. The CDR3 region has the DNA TGCGCCAGCAGCCCCGACAGGGGGGGCACAGATACGCAGTATTTT.

CDR3 amino acids: CASRGRGLRAFF. The CDR3, as DNA: TGTGCCAGCAGGGGGCGCGGGCTTCGCGCTTTCTTT. The chain links TRBV27 to TRBJ1-1; tentatively, D is TRBD1 (5 bases). The length of the CDR3 is 12 residues. V was clipped by 6 bases and J by 11 bases, with 16 bases between them. Germline V gene sequence: CDR1 MNHEY, CDR2 SMNVEV (reference sequence).

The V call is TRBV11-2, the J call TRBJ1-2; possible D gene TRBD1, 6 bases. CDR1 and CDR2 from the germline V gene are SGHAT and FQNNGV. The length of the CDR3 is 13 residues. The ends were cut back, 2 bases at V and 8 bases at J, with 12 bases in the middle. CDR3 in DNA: TGTGCCAGCAGCTTAAGCGGGCAGGGGGGCTACACCTTC. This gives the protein CASSLSGQGGYTF. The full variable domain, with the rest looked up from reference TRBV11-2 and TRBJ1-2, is EAGVAQSPRYKIIEKRQSVAFWCNPISGHATLYWYQQILGQGPKLLIQFQNNGVVDDSQLPKDRFSAERLKGVDSTLKIQPAKLEDSAVYLCASSLSGQGGYTFGSGTRLTVV.

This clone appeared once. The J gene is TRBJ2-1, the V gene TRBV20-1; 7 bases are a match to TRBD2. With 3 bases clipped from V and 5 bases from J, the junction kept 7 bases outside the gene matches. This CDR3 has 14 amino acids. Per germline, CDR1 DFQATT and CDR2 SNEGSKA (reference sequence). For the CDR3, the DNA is TGCAGTGCTAGTGAGGCTAGCGGCAACAATGAGCAGTTCTTC. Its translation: CSASEASGNNEQFF.

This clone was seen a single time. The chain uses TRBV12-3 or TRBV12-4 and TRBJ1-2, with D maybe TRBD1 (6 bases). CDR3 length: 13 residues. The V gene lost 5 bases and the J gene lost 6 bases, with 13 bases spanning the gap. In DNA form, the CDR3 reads TGTGCCAGCAGTACCAGACAGGCCCATGGCTACACCTTC. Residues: CASSTRQAHGYTF.

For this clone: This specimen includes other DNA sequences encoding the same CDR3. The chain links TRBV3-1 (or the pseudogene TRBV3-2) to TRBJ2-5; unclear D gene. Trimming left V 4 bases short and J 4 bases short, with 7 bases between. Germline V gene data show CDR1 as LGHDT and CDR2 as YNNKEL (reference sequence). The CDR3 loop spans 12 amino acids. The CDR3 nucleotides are TGTGCCAGCAGCCCCCTTGGAGAGACCCAGTACTTC. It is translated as CASSPLGETQYF.

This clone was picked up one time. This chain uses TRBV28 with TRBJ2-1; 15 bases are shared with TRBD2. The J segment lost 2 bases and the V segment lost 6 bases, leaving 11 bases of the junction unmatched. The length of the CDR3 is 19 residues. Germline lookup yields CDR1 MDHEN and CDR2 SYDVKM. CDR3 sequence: CASSRSHRTSGRAYNEQFF. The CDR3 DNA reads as TGTGCCAGCAGCCGCTCCCACCGGACTAGCGGGAGGGCCTACAATGAGCAGTTCTTC.

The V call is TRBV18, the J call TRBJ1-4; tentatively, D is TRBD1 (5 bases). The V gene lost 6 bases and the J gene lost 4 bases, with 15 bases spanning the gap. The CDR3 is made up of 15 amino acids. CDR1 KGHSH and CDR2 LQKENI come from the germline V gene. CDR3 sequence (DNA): TGTGCCAGCTCTCACCTGGGGACTCATAATGAAAAACTGTTTTTT. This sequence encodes CASSHLGTHNEKLFF.

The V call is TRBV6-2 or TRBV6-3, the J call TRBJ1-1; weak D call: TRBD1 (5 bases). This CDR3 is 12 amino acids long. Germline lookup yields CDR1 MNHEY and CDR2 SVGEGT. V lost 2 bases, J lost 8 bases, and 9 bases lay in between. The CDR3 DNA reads TGTGCCAGCAGTTACCGCAGGGCAGAAGCTTTCTTT. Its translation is CASSYRRAEAFF.

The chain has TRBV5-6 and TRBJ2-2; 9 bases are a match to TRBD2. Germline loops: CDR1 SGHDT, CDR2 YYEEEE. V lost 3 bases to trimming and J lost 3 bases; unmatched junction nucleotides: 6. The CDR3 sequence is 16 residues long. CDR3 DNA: TGTGCCAGCAGCTGGGGACTAGCTGCCGACACCGGGGAGCTGTTTTTT. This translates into CASSWGLAADTGELFF.

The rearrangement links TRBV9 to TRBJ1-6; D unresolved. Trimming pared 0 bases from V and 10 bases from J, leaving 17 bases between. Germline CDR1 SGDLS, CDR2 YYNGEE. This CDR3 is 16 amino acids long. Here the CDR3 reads CASSVDPGTINSPLHF. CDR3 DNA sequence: TGTGCCAGCAGCGTAGACCCGGGAACCATAAACTCACCCCTCCACTTT.

The CDR3 nucleotides read TGTGCCACCGAACTTCAACAGGGTTCGGGCACTGAAGCTTTCTTT. This encodes CATELQQGSGTEAFF. This chain connects TRBV19 to TRBJ1-1; tentatively, D is TRBD1 (6 bases). The CDR3 loop spans 15 amino acids. V lost 10 bases and J 4 bases, leaving 22 bases between the germline ends. Germline values: CDR1 LNHDA, CDR2 SQIVND (reference sequence).